Described below is a single T cell receptor (beta chain) sequence and its context. The CDR3 is made up of 16 amino acids. V lost 1 base and J 8 bases, leaving 18 bases between the germline ends. CDR1 is LGHDT and CDR2 is YNNKEL in the germline V gene (reference sequence). This sample was taken from a study of blood T cell repertoires in COVID-19. Measured with immunoSEQ multiplex PCR; TCRdb has only the in-frame clones, and not every one. This sample has fewer than 350,000 clones; about 82% occur once, and the top ten carry approximately 3.8%. The source of this sequence is a woman aged 45 to 65 with active or convalescent COVID-19. The sequencing sample was made of peripheral blood. The V and J genes are TRBV3-1 (or the pseudogene TRBV3-2) and TRBJ2-1; possible D gene TRBD1, 8 bases. Here the CDR3 DNA reads TGTGCCAGCAGCCAAGGTCAGAGGACAGGGAGGGATGAGCAGTTCTTC. Encoded protein: CASSQGQRTGRDEQFF.